This TCR beta chain came from a study of blood T cell repertoires in COVID-19. Study details: COVID-19 samples from acute and convalescent phases originated in the United States, Italy and Spain. Sources were T cells, B-cell-depleted T cells, or PBMCs; the material itself was cDNA or gDNA.

In regard to this clone: Different DNA sequences within this sample yield the same CDR3.

CDR3 length: 13 residues. J was trimmed by 8 bases and V by 3 bases; bases with no gene match: 4. Germline V gene data show CDR1 as SGHTA and CDR2 as FQGTGA. The authors' processing: Estimated nucleated cell counts came from reference gene primer amplification. Only in-frame clones appear in the TCRdb table, and some are missing; sequencing was by immunoSEQ multiplex PCR. The DNA was the basis for D and trimming; V, J and clone size are from that table. The sample shows about 170,000 clones, roughly 82% of them seen only once. The sample taken for sequencing was peripheral blood. This rearrangement joins TRBV7-3 to TRBJ1-2; 9 positions agree with TRBD1. This TCR came from a woman in her 70s with acute or convalescent COVID-19. DNA of the CDR3: TGTGCCAGCAGCTTGGGACAGGGAAGAGGCTACACCTTC. Residues: CASSLGQGRGYTF.